This TCR beta chain was identified in a study of T cell responses to AZD1222 COVID-19 vaccine. General study points: Across the whole spike, CD4 TCRs peaked at regions 160-218 and 743-854.

Sequencing used immunoSEQ multiplex PCR; TCRdb keeps in-frame clones, though not all of them. The sample holds 100,000 to 150,000 clones, less than 95% seen once. To note about this clone: Its matching antigen is unknown.

The CDR3 contains 17 residues. Losses at the gene ends were 4 bases for V and 2 bases for J; bases not matched to a gene: 8. Looked up from germline, CDR1 is SGHRS and CDR2 is YFSETQ. This TCR was recovered from an adult in good health. Source: peripheral blood, taken on day 0 of MenACWY control vaccination. The chain recombines TRBV5-1 with TRBJ2-1, with TRBD2 matching 11 bases. CDR3 DNA: TGCGCCAGCAGCCCCACCACTAGCGGGAGCACCTACAATGAGCAGTTCTTC. Residues: CASSPTTSGSTYNEQFF.